This T cell receptor beta chain stems from a study of cytomegalovirus exposure and HLA in healthy donors. As for the study in general: The approximately 110 validation repertoires, a later analysis reported, used the same platform as the approximately 670 first-cohort repertoires. Study-wide results and limits: One later analysis, an examination of the 120 validation repertoires, found that first-cohort TCR clusters tended to co-occur in them. Most TCR sequences were rare, but some public TCRs occurred in many donors. With high specificity and sensitivity, the classifier reportedly diagnosed cytomegalovirus status.

Concerning this clone: As yet, its antigen is unknown.

CDR3 length equals 15 residues. Germline loops: CDR1 SNHLY, CDR2 FYNNEI. V shed 5 bases and J 2 bases; nucleotides not matched to a gene: 7. Data came from immunoSEQ multiplex PCR; TCRdb stores just in-frame clones and leaves some out. The sample has approximately 200,000 clones, 84% seen once; the top ten hold about an eighth. The source of this sequence is a woman in her 30s in good health and CMV-seropositive. Material: PBMCs. V is TRBV2 and J is TRBJ1-2; 8 bases are a match to TRBD1. Here the CDR3 reads CASSSYRGGNYGYTF. CDR3 DNA: TGTGCCAGCAGTTCGTACAGGGGGGGGAACTATGGCTACACCTTC.